The 28 T cell receptor beta chains listed next were all sequenced from one sample in a study of blood T cell repertoires in COVID-19. Method: immunoSEQ multiplex PCR; TCRdb's copy keeps in-frame clones and lacks some. The table records about 140,000 clones, approximately 85% of them present only once. Sequenced sample: peripheral blood. These receptors came from a man aged 45 to 65 with acute or convalescent COVID-19.

The chain combines TRBV27 with TRBJ1-1; maybe TRBD1 (5 bases). The germline V gene encodes CDR1 MNHEY and CDR2 SMNVEV (reference sequence). Trimming pared 2 bases from V and 0 bases from J, leaving 19 bases between. CDR3 length: 18 amino acids. The DNA of the CDR3 is TGTGCCAGCAGTTTAAAGGGGCCTCATATTCTACTGAACACTGAAGCTTTCTTT. Its translation is CASSLKGPHILLNTEAFF.

This chain uses TRBV10-3 with TRBJ1-2; no definite D call. Trimming took off 0 bases at V and 8 bases at J, with 13 bases between the two ends. The CDR3 has 14 residues. Germline V gene data show CDR1 as ENHRY and CDR2 as SYGVKD. CDR3 amino acids: CAISESGDLRGYTF. The CDR3 DNA follows: TGTGCCATCAGTGAGTCGGGAGACTTGAGGGGCTACACCTTC.

The chain employs TRBV27 and TRBJ2-1; 7 bases line up with TRBD2. The V segment lost 4 bases and the J segment 10 bases; nucleotides outside the gene matches: 10. CDR3 size: 14 residues. From germline, CDR1 is MNHEY and CDR2 SMNVEV (reference sequence). CDR3 residues: CASSWAGVAGEQFF. The CDR3 DNA reads as TGTGCCAGCAGTTGGGCGGGAGTGGCAGGAGAGCAGTTCTTC.

The chain employs TRBV27 and TRBJ1-6, with 10 positions matching TRBD1. This CDR3 has 17 amino acids. CDR1 MNHEY and CDR2 SMNVEV come from the germline V gene (reference sequence). The V gene end was trimmed by 5 bases and the J gene end by 7 bases; junction bases not matched to a gene: 11. CDR3 sequence reads: CASSPSATGGRNSPLHF. Here the CDR3 DNA reads TGTGCCAGCAGTCCATCCGCGACAGGGGGCAGGAATTCACCCCTCCACTTT.

The chain has TRBV6-2 or TRBV6-3 and TRBJ1-5; no clear D. V lost 2 bases, J lost 2 bases, and 7 bases lay in between. The length of the CDR3 is 14 residues. The germline V gene has CDR1 MNHEY and CDR2 SVGEGT. CDR3 sequence (DNA): TGTGCCAGCAGTTACGAGGAGGGCAATCAGCCCCAGCATTTT. This gives the protein CASSYEEGNQPQHF.

The chain carries TRBV3-1 (or the pseudogene TRBV3-2) and TRBJ1-3; 7 nucleotides line up with TRBD1. Trimming at V came to 0 bases and at J to 4 bases, leaving 15 bases not matched to a gene. The CDR3 is 19 residues long. CDR1 is LGHDT, CDR2 YNNKEL, per germline (reference sequence). DNA of the CDR3: TGTGCCAGCAGCCAAGATTGGCTTATACAGGGGCAGGCGGGAAACACCATATATTTT. It codes for CASSQDWLIQGQAGNTIYF.

The genes are TRBV21-1 and TRBJ2-7; no DNA check was done on the table's D call, TRBD2. TRBV21-1 is designated a pseudogene. The CDR3 extends over 16 amino acids. CDR3 DNA sequence: TGTGCCAGCAGCAATACCGGGACTAGCTTGGTCTACGAGCAGTACTTC. This translates into CASSNTGTSLVYEQYF.

This chain uses TRBV5-8 with TRBJ2-2; possibly TRBD2 for D (5 bases). Trimming left V 1 base short and J 6 bases short, with 13 bases between. Germline V gene data show CDR1 as SGHTS and CDR2 as YDEGEE. CDR3 length equals 15 residues. The CDR3 is CASSLFMSRAGELFF. The CDR3 DNA reads as TGTGCCAGCAGCTTGTTCATGTCGAGGGCCGGGGAGCTGTTTTTT.

This clone appeared a single time. The chain recombines TRBV30 with TRBJ2-7; D is perhaps TRBD2 (6 bases). The V end was cut by 3 bases, the J end by 6 bases, with 18 bases between. CDR3 length: 14 amino acids. Looked up from germline, CDR1 is GTSNPN and CDR2 is SVGIG (reference sequence). CDR3 bases: TGTGCCTGGAGAGGAGGGACTGCCCGGGGCGAGCAGTACTTC. Translation: CAWRGGTARGEQYF.

The chain carries TRBV5-6 and TRBJ1-1; 11 bases agree with TRBD1. Germline V gene lookup returns CDR1 SGHDT and CDR2 YYEEEE. There are 14 residues in the CDR3. J gave up 4 bases and V 2 bases, and 1 base lay outside the gene matches. CDR3 nucleotides: TGTGCCAGCAGCTTAGGACAGGGGGCCACTGAAGCTTTCTTT. Protein: CASSLGQGATEAFF.

This chain joins TRBV5-4 and TRBJ1-1; 7 nucleotides agree with TRBD1. The CDR3 runs to 15 residues. With 0 bases clipped from V and 5 bases from J, the junction kept 7 bases outside the gene matches. Germline CDR1 and CDR2: SGHNT and YYREEE (reference sequence). The CDR3 DNA follows: TGTGCCAGCAGCTTGGGTACAGGGGTAGGTACTGAAGCTTTCTTT. It is translated as CASSLGTGVGTEAFF.

The rearrangement joins TRBV25-1 to TRBJ1-2, with D possibly TRBD1 on 6 matching bases. Germline loops: CDR1 MGHDK, CDR2 SYGVNS. V dropped 4 bases and J dropped 4 bases, with 10 bases sitting between them. CDR3 length: 13 residues. The CDR3 DNA is TGTGCCAGCAGTGCAGGGGTTGGCTATGGCTACACCTTC. The encoded protein is CASSAGVGYGYTF.

The chain employs TRBV6-4 and TRBJ2-2, with TRBD1 as a possible D gene (5 bases). V shed 3 bases and J shed 3 bases, with 8 bases lying between them. CDR1 MRHNA and CDR2 SNTAGT come from the germline V gene. This CDR3 contains 14 residues. As DNA, the CDR3 is TGTGCCAGCAGTGAAGGGGTAGACACCGGGGAGCTGTTTTTT. Its protein is CASSEGVDTGELFF.

The chain carries TRBV7-3 and TRBJ2-2; D is unclear. The germline CDR1 and CDR2 sequences are SGHTA and FQGTGA. The CDR3 extends over 15 amino acids. The V end lost 0 bases, the J end lost 2 bases, and 7 bases lay between the germline ends. The CDR3 protein is CASSLTGDNTGELFF. The CDR3 nucleotides are TGTGCCAGCAGCTTAACAGGAGACAACACCGGGGAGCTGTTTTTT.

J is TRBJ2-1 and V is TRBV5-1; D uncertain. There are 15 residues in the CDR3. Trimming took off 0 bases at V and 1 base at J, with 8 bases between the two ends. Germline values: CDR1 SGHRS, CDR2 YFSETQ. The CDR3 loop is CASSLGLLSYNEQFF. DNA of the CDR3: TGCGCCAGCAGCTTGGGTCTACTGTCCTACAATGAGCAGTTCTTC.

The CDR3 region is CASSISGTGRQKLFF. The CDR3 region has the DNA TGTGCCAGTAGTATATCCGGGACAGGGAGGCAAAAACTGTTTTTT. The rearrangement joins TRBV19 to TRBJ1-4; 9 nucleotides align to TRBD1. V dropped 2 bases and J dropped 9; count of bases not matched to a gene: 7. Germline V gene lookup returns CDR1 LNHDA and CDR2 SQIVND (reference sequence). There are 15 residues in the CDR3.

This rearrangement joins TRBV3-1 (or the pseudogene TRBV3-2) to TRBJ1-3, with a weak D call TRBD1 (5 bases). The CDR3 is 14 amino acids. Germline CDR1 is LGHDT and CDR2 is YNNKEL (reference sequence). Trimming removed 3 bases from V and 4 bases from J, with 10 bases in between. The CDR3 nucleotides read TGTGCCAGCAGCCAGGGGCAAGTAGGAAACACCATATATTTT. Amino acids: CASSQGQVGNTIYF.

The genes are TRBV7-9 and TRBJ1-6; D possibly corresponds to TRBD1 (5 bases). The V end lost 5 bases, the J end lost 2 bases, and 13 bases lay between the germline ends. The CDR3 sequence is 16 residues long. Germline CDR1 and CDR2: SEHNR and FQNEAQ (reference sequence). CDR3: CASSPGGGTYNSPLHF. In DNA, the CDR3 is TGTGCCAGCAGCCCCGGGGGGGGGACCTATAATTCACCCCTCCACTTT.

V and J are TRBV3-1 (or the pseudogene TRBV3-2) and TRBJ2-7; the D gene is possibly TRBD2 (6 bases). The V end lost 0 bases, the J end lost 7 bases, and 22 bases lay between the germline ends. The CDR3 extends over 17 amino acids. CDR1 and CDR2 (germline): LGHDT, YNNKEL (reference sequence). CDR3 bases: TGTGCCAGCAGCCAAGACTTGATAGCCGGCGGTAGCGGAGAGCAGTACTTC. It translates to CASSQDLIAGGSGEQYF.

The rearrangement uses TRBV5-1 and TRBJ1-1; D unclear. CDR1 and CDR2 from the germline V gene are SGHRS and YFSETQ. The CDR3 contains 13 residues. V was cut by 0 bases and J by 3 bases, with 6 bases left in between. This CDR3 is CASSLVGDTEAFF. Here the CDR3 DNA reads TGCGCCAGCAGCTTGGTCGGAGACACTGAAGCTTTCTTT.

This chain joins TRBV5-4 and TRBJ2-7; 7 bases map to TRBD2. The trim removed 3 bases at V and 1 base at J, leaving 7 bases unmatched. Germline CDR1 and CDR2: SGHNT and YYREEE (reference sequence). This CDR3 comprises 15 residues. CDR3 sequence: CASSWGLTRSYEQYF. The CDR3 DNA is TGTGCCAGCAGCTGGGGACTAACCAGATCCTACGAGCAGTACTTC.

The J gene is TRBJ1-1, the V gene TRBV14; D is unresolved. This CDR3 spans 15 amino acids. Trimming stripped 4 bases from V and 0 bases from J, with 12 bases between. Germline V gene data show CDR1 as SGHDN and CDR2 as FVKESK. CDR3 sequence (DNA): TGTGCCAGCAGCCCGCGCAAGAGGATGAACACTGAAGCTTTCTTT. It is translated as CASSPRKRMNTEAFF.

This chain links TRBV27 with TRBJ2-6, with D perhaps matching TRBD1 (5 bases). Germline V CDR1 and CDR2: MNHEY, SMNVEV (reference sequence). This CDR3 region has 17 residues. Trimming pared 6 bases from V and 0 bases from J, leaving 15 bases between. The CDR3 DNA reads as TGTGCCAGCAGGCGAACCCAGGGTCCCTCTGGGGCCAACGTCCTGACTTTC. Encoded protein: CASRRTQGPSGANVLTF.

J is TRBJ1-5 and V is TRBV19; 10 bases map to TRBD1. The trim removed 8 bases at V and 12 bases at J, leaving 10 bases unmatched. Germline V CDR1 and CDR2: LNHDA, SQIVND (reference sequence). The CDR3 loop spans 13 amino acids. CDR3 nucleotide sequence: TGTGCCAGTGCTGGACAGGGGGGTTTTGTCCAGCATTTT. Protein sequence: CASAGQGGFVQHF.

The J gene is TRBJ2-5, the V gene TRBV2, with 11 bases identical to TRBD2. V trimming: 4 bases; J trimming: 5 bases; junction bases outside the gene matches: 6. The CDR3 covers 15 residues. Per germline, CDR1 SNHLY and CDR2 FYNNEI. The CDR3 region is CASSVLAGVGETQYF. The DNA for the CDR3 is TGTGCCAGCAGTGTACTAGCGGGAGTAGGGGAGACCCAGTACTTC.

The chain recombines TRBV10-3 with TRBJ2-3; 7 bases align to TRBD1. With 8 bases clipped from V and 2 bases from J, the junction kept 4 bases outside the gene matches. The CDR3 length is 13 residues. Germline V gives CDR1 ENHRY, CDR2 SYGVKD. The CDR3 nucleotides are TGTGCCATCCTCGGGACAGACACAGATACGCAGTATTTT. Encoded protein: CAILGTDTDTQYF.

The chain uses TRBV30 and TRBJ1-1; D is ambiguous. The CDR3 consists of 10 residues. V lost 2 bases to trimming and J lost 7 bases, with 5 bases between them. From germline, CDR1 is GTSNPN and CDR2 SVGIG (reference sequence). The CDR3 protein is CAWSRSEAFF. CDR3 DNA: TGTGCCTGGAGTCGCAGTGAAGCTTTCTTT.

The chain is built from TRBV6-2 or TRBV6-3 and TRBJ2-5, with 7 bases fitting TRBD1. Germline values: CDR1 MNHEY, CDR2 SVGEGT. There are 18 residues in the CDR3. J gave up 1 base and V 1 base, and 12 bases lay outside the gene matches. The CDR3 region has the DNA TGTGCCAGCAGTTACTTCAAGCTGAAGGGGGCCACCCAAGAGACCCAGTACTTC. Protein product: CASSYFKLKGATQETQYF.